These T cell receptor beta chains were read from a single sample in a study of regulatory T cells in long-lasting Graves disease. MiXCR was run by TCRdb on the multiplex PCR reads, yielding one entry per CDR3 protein. The sample includes some 500,000 distinct CDR3 sequences, 13% seen only once; the top ten take under 10%. These records were also assigned to another study, of T cells in Graves' hyperthyroidism and ophthalmopathy.

The input for sequencing was peripheral blood mononuclear cells (PBMCs), taken at new diagnosis, from a patient treated with antithyroid drugs. These receptors were taken from a man aged 25-40 years with Graves disease. CDR3s include the opening cysteine and the closing phenylalanine or tryptophan. A D gene is named only where the DNA matches it firmly. Expanded clones get a size class; other rows say once, few or many, or leave the size out.

clone_size	d_call	cdr3_length	v_call	j_call	cdr3_aa	cdr3_nt
many	.	14	TRBV7-2	TRBJ1-1	CASSLDSRWTEAFF	TGTGCCAGCAGCCTGGACTCGAGGTGGACTGAAGCTTTCTTT
.	.	11	TRBV6-9	TRBJ2-7	CASSYMNEQYF	TGTGCCAGCAGTTATATGAACGAGCAGTACTTC
many	TRBD1	14	TRBV4-1	TRBJ2-7	CASSHGQGNYEQYF	TGCGCCAGCAGCCACGGACAGGGGAATTACGAGCAGTACTTC
many	.	16	TRBV3-1	TRBJ1-6	CASSLGSRRGNSPLHF	TGTGCCAGCAGCCTAGGGTCCCGGAGGGGAAATTCACCCCTCCACTTT
.	TRBD2	15	TRBV12-3/TRBV12-4	TRBJ2-1	CASTNPERGHNEQFF	TGTGCCAGCACCAACCCCGAGCGGGGTCACAATGAGCAGTTCTTC
few	.	12	TRBV20-1	TRBJ2-4	CSARATKNIQYF	TGCAGTGCTAGGGCCACTAAAAACATTCAGTACTTC
.	.	16	TRBV7-9	TRBJ1-2	CASSLRFEEDRIGYTF	TGTGCCAGCAGCTTAAGGTTTGAGGAGGACAGAATTGGCTACACCTTC
.	.	16	TRBV14	TRBJ2-6	CASSQGLRAGANVLTF	TGTGCCAGCAGCCAAGGCCTCAGGGCTGGGGCCAACGTCCTGACTTTC
many	TRBD1	16	TRBV7-9	TRBJ1-2	CASSLSSGARGPGYTF	TGTGCCAGCAGCTTATCTTCTGGGGCCAGGGGGCCTGGCTACACCTTC
many	.	15	TRBV7-2	TRBJ2-3	CASSLWGTSTDTQYF	TGTGCCAGCAGCTTATGGGGTACTAGCACAGATACGCAGTATTTT
.	TRBD1	16	TRBV27	TRBJ1-2	CASSPGGQGARYGYTF	TGTGCCAGCAGTCCAGGGGGACAGGGGGCTCGGTATGGCTACACCTTC
many	.	13	TRBV10-3	TRBJ2-7	CAIRRDGAYEQYF	TGTGCCATCAGGAGGGACGGAGCCTACGAGCAGTACTTC
many	.	15	TRBV5-1	TRBJ1-5	CASSPTTGGNQPQHF	TGCGCCAGCAGCCCAACAACCGGGGGTAATCAGCCCCAGCATTTT
many	.	13	TRBV29-1	TRBJ2-3	CSAPAKLTDTQYF	TGCAGCGCCCCCGCGAAGCTGACAGATACGCAGTATTTT
many	.	16	TRBV29-1	TRBJ2-5	CSVDLPAKGVPETQYF	TGCAGCGTTGATCTCCCCGCAAAGGGGGTACCGGAGACCCAGTACTTC
many	.	13	TRBV20-1	TRBJ2-7	CSAPDGTSYEQYF	TGCAGTGCCCCCGATGGCACCTCCTACGAGCAGTACTTC
many	.	12	TRBV12-3/TRBV12-4	TRBJ2-1	CASRPWGIEQFF	TGTGCCAGCAGACCCTGGGGGATTGAGCAGTTCTTC
.	.	20	TRBV15	TRBJ1-4	CATSRDLPTVPPATNEKLFF	TGTGCCACCAGCAGAGACCTCCCGACAGTTCCCCCTGCAACTAATGAAAAACTGTTTTTT
many	.	14	TRBV9	TRBJ2-7	CASSVAPKTYEQYF	TGTGCCAGCAGCGTAGCCCCCAAGACCTACGAGCAGTACTTC
many	.	14	TRBV24-1	TRBJ2-7	CATNGPFDTCGQYF	TGTGCCACCAACGGGCCATTCGACACCTGCGGGCAGTACTTC
many	TRBD2	16	TRBV12-3/TRBV12-4	TRBJ2-1	CASRNLAGRRIHEQFF	TGTGCCAGCAGGAATCTAGCGGGACGCCGGATCCATGAGCAGTTCTTC
.	TRBD1	15	TRBV18	TRBJ2-3	CASSPRGGATDTQYF	TGTGCCAGCTCACCAAGAGGGGGCGCGACAGATACGCAGTATTTT
many	TRBD1	19	TRBV19	TRBJ2-7	CASSIPPTGTGKGAYEQYF	TGTGCCAGTAGTATCCCCCCAACCGGGACAGGGAAAGGGGCGTACGAGCAGTACTTC
.	.	15	TRBV9	TRBJ1-2	CASSVEQGGSGGYTF	TGTGCCAGCAGCGTCGAACAGGGAGGGTCTGGAGGCTACACCTTC
many	.	14	TRBV20-1	TRBJ2-5	CSARPPRGQETQYF	TGCAGTGCTAGACCCCCGAGGGGGCAAGAGACCCAGTACTTC
.	.	15	TRBV27	TRBJ2-3	CASSLLTGSTDTQYF	TGTGCCAGCAGTTTATTGACGGGGAGCACAGATACGCAGTATTTT
many	TRBD2	13	TRBV25-1	TRBJ2-1	CASRDSGLNEQFF	TGTGCCAGCAGAGATAGCGGGCTCAATGAGCAGTTCTTC
many	.	13	TRBV20-1	TRBJ2-7	CSARVVSNYEQYF	TGCAGTGCTAGAGTCGTCAGCAACTACGAGCAGTACTTC
.	TRBD2	13	TRBV20-1	TRBJ2-1	CSARDYSYNEQFF	TGCAGTGCGAGGGACTACTCCTACAATGAGCAGTTCTTC
few	TRBD2	16	TRBV29-1	TRBJ2-4	CSARRGVRSGKNIQYF	TGCAGCGCCCGCCGGGGGGTAAGGTCTGGCAAAAACATTCAGTACTTC
many	.	14	TRBV12-3/TRBV12-4	TRBJ2-3	CANNKRGRSDTQYF	TGTGCCAACAATAAAAGAGGGAGGAGCGATACGCAGTATTTT
many	.	13	TRBV10-3	TRBJ2-3	CAISLSSTDTQYF	TGTGCCATCAGCTTATCTAGCACAGATACGCAGTATTTT
.	.	13	TRBV10-3	TRBJ1-2	CAISDLGANGYTF	TGTGCCATCAGTGATTTGGGGGCGAATGGCTACACCTTC
many	TRBD2	13	TRBV11-2	TRBJ2-3	CASSWTSGDTQYF	TGTGCCAGCAGCTGGACTAGCGGGGATACGCAGTATTTT
many	.	11	TRBV7-2	TRBJ2-3	CASSWTDTQYF	TGTGCCAGCAGCTGGACAGATACGCAGTATTTT
.	TRBD1	14	TRBV28	TRBJ2-7	CASTPGQGFYEQYF	TGTGCCAGCACTCCGGGACAGGGTTTCTACGAGCAGTACTTC
.	TRBD1	18	TRBV4-2	TRBJ2-2	CASSQGTGATLVAGELFF	TGTGCCAGCAGCCAAGGGACAGGGGCCACGTTGGTAGCCGGGGAGCTGTTTTTT
many	.	13	TRBV7-2	TRBJ2-1	CASSPQWGNEKFF	TGTGCCAGCAGCCCCCAGTGGGGGAATGAAAAGTTCTTC
many	TRBD1	16	TRBV6-5	TRBJ2-3	CASSFFRDRGTDTQYF	TGTGCCAGCAGTTTTTTCCGGGACAGGGGAACAGATACGCAGTATTTT
.	.	12	TRBV20-1	TRBJ2-7	CSARSQGYEQYF	TGCAGTGCTAGATCTCAGGGCTACGAGCAGTACTTC
.	.	17	TRBV25-1	TRBJ2-1	CASSARAGERTYNEQFF	TGTGCCAGCAGTGCCCGGGCTGGGGAAAGGACCTACAATGAGCAGTTCTTC
many	.	14	TRBV11-2	TRBJ2-7	CASSSAIGSYEQYF	TGTGCCAGCAGCTCCGCTATAGGCTCCTACGAGCAGTACTTC
.	TRBD2	18	TRBV24-1	TRBJ2-2	CATSDLAPGLAGTGELFF	TGTGCCACCAGTGACCTTGCCCCGGGACTAGCGGGAACCGGGGAGCTGTTTTTT
many	.	18	TRBV19	TRBJ1-1	CASSIGARDAGEDTEAFF	TGTGCCAGTAGTATAGGCGCCCGAGATGCAGGGGAGGACACTGAAGCTTTCTTT
many	.	12	TRBV10-3	TRBJ2-7	CAIGGQTYEQYF	TGTGCCATCGGAGGTCAGACCTACGAGCAGTACTTC
many	.	13	TRBV27	TRBJ1-1	CASSPARFTEAFF	TGTGCCAGCAGCCCCGCCAGATTCACTGAAGCTTTCTTT
few	.	14	TRBV10-3	TRBJ2-2	CAISESERPVELFF	TGTGCCATCAGTGAGTCGGAGCGACCGGTGGAGCTGTTTTTT
many	TRBD1	13	TRBV29-1	TRBJ2-5	CSVETGHQETQYF	TGCAGCGTAGAGACAGGGCACCAAGAGACCCAGTACTTC
many	TRBD2	16	TRBV7-8	TRBJ2-7	CASSLGLAGGRREQYF	TGTGCCAGCAGCTTAGGACTAGCGGGAGGGCGTAGGGAGCAGTACTTC